The rows below give T cell receptor beta chains drawn from one sample of a study of shared clonotypes between healthy human individuals. Sequenced by immunoSEQ multiplex PCR; TCRdb stores in-frame clones only, minus some. Of roughly 2,000,000 clones listed, approximately 95% are singletons. The sample was naive CD8+ T cells sorted from blood. These receptors were taken from a man aged 18 to 29 in good health. The CDR3 runs from the conserved cysteine through the conserved F or W. D genes are given only for firm matches. Part of the rows lack a size; the others show once, few, many or a class for expanded clones.

CDR3 DNA: TGCGCCAGCAGCCAAGAAATGAGGTCAGAGACCCAGTACTTC
CDR3 protein: CASSQEMRSETQYF
V gene: TRBV4-1
D gene: .
CDR3 length: 14
clone size: .
J gene: TRBJ2-5

CDR3 DNA: TGTGCCAGCAGCCAATTTCCCGGGGAGACCCAGTACTTC
CDR3 protein: CASSQFPGETQYF
V gene: TRBV7-9
D gene: .
CDR3 length: 13
clone size: .
J gene: TRBJ2-5

CDR3 DNA: TGCGCCAGCAGCCAAGAAGGATGGGGGCAAGAGACCCAGTACTTC
CDR3 protein: CASSQEGWGQETQYF
V gene: TRBV4-3
D gene: .
CDR3 length: 15
clone size: .
J gene: TRBJ2-5

CDR3 DNA: TGTGCCAGCGGGACAGATACTTACGAGCAGTACTTC
CDR3 protein: CASGTDTYEQYF
V gene: TRBV27
D gene: TRBD1
CDR3 length: 12
clone size: .
J gene: TRBJ2-7

CDR3 DNA: TGTGCCAGCAGCCCCGGGCAGTTTTGGGAGACCCAGTACTTC
CDR3 protein: CASSPGQFWETQYF
V gene: TRBV6-5
D gene: .
CDR3 length: 14
clone size: .
J gene: TRBJ2-5

CDR3 DNA: TGTGCCAGCAGCTTCACCGGGACTCCAGGGCTGAAAGAGACCCAGTACTTC
CDR3 protein: CASSFTGTPGLKETQYF
V gene: TRBV5-6
D gene: .
CDR3 length: 17
clone size: .
J gene: TRBJ2-5

CDR3 DNA: TGTGCCAGCAGCTTATCCGAAGCGGGTTGGGATGAGCAGTTCTTC
CDR3 protein: CASSLSEAGWDEQFF
V gene: TRBV7-9
D gene: .
CDR3 length: 15
clone size: .
J gene: TRBJ2-1

CDR3 DNA: TGTGCCAGCAGCTTTGGACCCGGGGCAGATACGCAGTATTTT
CDR3 protein: CASSFGPGADTQYF
V gene: TRBV5-6
D gene: .
CDR3 length: 14
clone size: .
J gene: TRBJ2-3

CDR3 DNA: TGTGCCAGCAGCTCCCCCGGGGCTCTACAAGAGACCCAGTACTTC
CDR3 protein: CASSSPGALQETQYF
V gene: TRBV7-9
D gene: .
CDR3 length: 15
clone size: .
J gene: TRBJ2-5

CDR3 DNA: TGTGCCAGCAGCGCGGCCGGAGGGGGCCCCCATGGTTCCGGGGAGCTGTTTTTT
CDR3 protein: CASSAAGGGPHGSGELFF
V gene: TRBV9
D gene: .
CDR3 length: 18
clone size: .
J gene: TRBJ2-2

CDR3 DNA: TGTGCCTGGAGTTCAGAACAGGGAATCAGCAATCAGCCCCAGCATTTT
CDR3 protein: CAWSSEQGISNQPQHF
V gene: TRBV30
D gene: .
CDR3 length: 16
clone size: .
J gene: TRBJ1-5

CDR3 DNA: TGCGCCAGCAGCCCAAGGGGAATCGGCAACACTGAAGCTTTCTTT
CDR3 protein: CASSPRGIGNTEAFF
V gene: TRBV4-3
D gene: .
CDR3 length: 15
clone size: .
J gene: TRBJ1-1

CDR3 DNA: TGTGCCAGCAGTTTATCGATGGGGCAGATGAACACTGAAGCTTTCTTT
CDR3 protein: CASSLSMGQMNTEAFF
V gene: TRBV27
D gene: .
CDR3 length: 16
clone size: .
J gene: TRBJ1-1

CDR3 DNA: TGTGCCAGCAGCTTGAAAGTGCCGGGAGGGTCTGGAAACACCATATATTTT
CDR3 protein: CASSLKVPGGSGNTIYF
V gene: TRBV7-8
D gene: .
CDR3 length: 17
clone size: .
J gene: TRBJ1-3

CDR3 DNA: TGTGCCAGCAGTTCTTCCCCGGGACTAGGGACAGATACGCAGTATTTT
CDR3 protein: CASSSSPGLGTDTQYF
V gene: TRBV28
D gene: TRBD2
CDR3 length: 16
clone size: once
J gene: TRBJ2-3

CDR3 DNA: TGTGCCAGCAGTTACTCGGGACACAGGGGGGACACTGAAGCTTTCTTT
CDR3 protein: CASSYSGHRGDTEAFF
V gene: TRBV6-6
D gene: TRBD1
CDR3 length: 16
clone size: .
J gene: TRBJ1-1

CDR3 DNA: TGTGCCAGCAGACCCGGACTAGCGGGGACCTACGAGCAGTACTTC
CDR3 protein: CASRPGLAGTYEQYF
V gene: TRBV6-5
D gene: TRBD2
CDR3 length: 15
clone size: .
J gene: TRBJ2-7

CDR3 DNA: TGTGCCAGCGGTGCGGGAGGTTTCGCGGGGTACGAGCAGTACTTC
CDR3 protein: CASGAGGFAGYEQYF
V gene: TRBV13
D gene: TRBD2
CDR3 length: 15
clone size: .
J gene: TRBJ2-7

CDR3 DNA: TGCGCCAGCAGCCCTTCCGGGACTAGCGTAGCCTACGAGCAGTACTTC
CDR3 protein: CASSPSGTSVAYEQYF
V gene: TRBV5-1
D gene: TRBD2
CDR3 length: 16
clone size: .
J gene: TRBJ2-7

CDR3 DNA: TGTGCCATCAGTCCGGGACAGGGGATAGCTGCTTCTAGCACAGATACGCAGTATTTT
CDR3 protein: CAISPGQGIAASSTDTQYF
V gene: TRBV10-3
D gene: TRBD1
CDR3 length: 19
clone size: .
J gene: TRBJ2-3

CDR3 DNA: TGTGCCAGCAGTTATACTGGACGGTCGGAAGCTTTCTTT
CDR3 protein: CASSYTGRSEAFF
V gene: TRBV6-5
D gene: .
CDR3 length: 13
clone size: .
J gene: TRBJ1-1

CDR3 DNA: TGCGCCAGCAGAGGACTGTCCGGGGAGCTGTTTTTT
CDR3 protein: CASRGLSGELFF
V gene: TRBV10-2
D gene: .
CDR3 length: 12
clone size: .
J gene: TRBJ2-2

CDR3 DNA: TGTGCCAGCAGTCTCGATCGGACAGGGGATGCAGATACGCAGTATTTT
CDR3 protein: CASSLDRTGDADTQYF
V gene: TRBV5-4
D gene: TRBD1
CDR3 length: 16
clone size: once
J gene: TRBJ2-3

CDR3 DNA: TGTGCCAGCAGCCCCCATCCGGGACAGGGTGGTGAGCAGTACTTC
CDR3 protein: CASSPHPGQGGEQYF
V gene: TRBV11-2
D gene: TRBD1
CDR3 length: 15
clone size: .
J gene: TRBJ2-7

CDR3 DNA: TGTGCCAGTAGTGCCTTCGGGAACACCGGGGAGCTGTTTTTT
CDR3 protein: CASSAFGNTGELFF
V gene: TRBV19
D gene: .
CDR3 length: 14
clone size: .
J gene: TRBJ2-2

CDR3 DNA: TGTGTTCCTCATCGGGGGCAGAACACTGAAGCTTTCTTT
CDR3 protein: CVPHRGQNTEAFF
V gene: TRBV30
D gene: .
CDR3 length: 13
clone size: .
J gene: TRBJ1-1

CDR3 DNA: TGTGCCAGCAGCGGAGACAGTACTGAAGCTTTCTTT
CDR3 protein: CASSGDSTEAFF
V gene: TRBV7-6
D gene: .
CDR3 length: 12
clone size: .
J gene: TRBJ1-1

CDR3 DNA: TGCGCCAGCAGCATGCGGACGGGGTCGAACACTGAAGCTTTCTTT
CDR3 protein: CASSMRTGSNTEAFF
V gene: TRBV5-1
D gene: .
CDR3 length: 15
clone size: .
J gene: TRBJ1-1

CDR3 DNA: TGTGCCAGTTCGCCGGGACAGGGACCCTACGAGCAGTACTTC
CDR3 protein: CASSPGQGPYEQYF
V gene: TRBV19
D gene: TRBD1
CDR3 length: 14
clone size: .
J gene: TRBJ2-7

CDR3 DNA: TGTGCCAGCAGTGATCAAGGGTGGGGGGTTAACTATGGCTACACCTTC
CDR3 protein: CASSDQGWGVNYGYTF
V gene: TRBV25-1
D gene: .
CDR3 length: 16
clone size: .
J gene: TRBJ1-2

CDR3 DNA: TGTGCCAGCAGCGCTAGCGGGGCCCTCCAAGAGACCCAGTACTTC
CDR3 protein: CASSASGALQETQYF
V gene: TRBV9
D gene: TRBD2
CDR3 length: 15
clone size: .
J gene: TRBJ2-5

CDR3 DNA: TGTGCCAGCAGTTTTTCAGTAGATTCACCCCTCCACTTT
CDR3 protein: CASSFSVDSPLHF
V gene: TRBV27
D gene: .
CDR3 length: 13
clone size: .
J gene: TRBJ1-6

CDR3 DNA: TGTGCCAGCAGCTTGTCTGGGAGTTTGGCAGATACGCAGTATTTT
CDR3 protein: CASSLSGSLADTQYF
V gene: TRBV5-8
D gene: .
CDR3 length: 15
clone size: .
J gene: TRBJ2-3

CDR3 DNA: TGTGCCAGCAGTTCGGCCCCCGACTACGAGCAGTACTTC
CDR3 protein: CASSSAPDYEQYF
V gene: TRBV6-5
D gene: .
CDR3 length: 13
clone size: once
J gene: TRBJ2-7

CDR3 DNA: TGTGCCAGCAGCGTAGGCCAGGGGACCTACGAGCAGTACTTC
CDR3 protein: CASSVGQGTYEQYF
V gene: TRBV9
D gene: .
CDR3 length: 14
clone size: .
J gene: TRBJ2-7

CDR3 DNA: TGTGCCGAGGGGAGGGTCTATCAGCCCCAGCATTTT
CDR3 protein: CAEGRVYQPQHF
V gene: TRBV28
D gene: .
CDR3 length: 12
clone size: .
J gene: TRBJ1-5

CDR3 DNA: TGTGCCAGCAGGGTCGCCGGGACAGGGACGGATCAGCCCCAGCATTTT
CDR3 protein: CASRVAGTGTDQPQHF
V gene: TRBV2
D gene: TRBD1
CDR3 length: 16
clone size: .
J gene: TRBJ1-5

CDR3 DNA: TGTGCTAGTGGTTTGTCCCAGGGACTAGCAGATCCCGGGGAGCTGTTTTTT
CDR3 protein: CASGLSQGLADPGELFF
V gene: TRBV12-5
D gene: TRBD2
CDR3 length: 17
clone size: .
J gene: TRBJ2-2

CDR3 DNA: TGTGCCAGCAGCTCCCGGACTAATGCTTCCTACGAGCAGTACTTC
CDR3 protein: CASSSRTNASYEQYF
V gene: TRBV7-9
D gene: .
CDR3 length: 15
clone size: .
J gene: TRBJ2-7

CDR3 DNA: TGCGCCAGCAGCCAAGACAGCCGCACTGAAGCTTTCTTT
CDR3 protein: CASSQDSRTEAFF
V gene: TRBV4-3
D gene: .
CDR3 length: 13
clone size: .
J gene: TRBJ1-1

CDR3 DNA: TGTGCCAGCTCACCGACGAGCGGGAGAAGGGTGAGGGAGCTGTTTTTT
CDR3 protein: CASSPTSGRRVRELFF
V gene: TRBV18
D gene: TRBD2
CDR3 length: 16
clone size: once
J gene: TRBJ2-2

CDR3 DNA: TGTGCCAGCAGCTTCTCAGGTTTCACAGATACGCAGTATTTT
CDR3 protein: CASSFSGFTDTQYF
V gene: TRBV5-6
D gene: .
CDR3 length: 14
clone size: .
J gene: TRBJ2-3

CDR3 DNA: TGTGCCAGCAGCTTTCTACAGGGGGCGACCGGGGAGCTGTTTTTT
CDR3 protein: CASSFLQGATGELFF
V gene: TRBV5-4
D gene: TRBD1
CDR3 length: 15
clone size: .
J gene: TRBJ2-2

CDR3 DNA: TGTGCCAGCACCGAAGGGCCGGGAAATCAGCCCCAGCATTTT
CDR3 protein: CASTEGPGNQPQHF
V gene: TRBV6-1
D gene: .
CDR3 length: 14
clone size: .
J gene: TRBJ1-5

CDR3 DNA: TGTGCCAGTAGTATCGGAGACGCCGAGGGCTACACCTTC
CDR3 protein: CASSIGDAEGYTF
V gene: TRBV19
D gene: .
CDR3 length: 13
clone size: .
J gene: TRBJ1-2